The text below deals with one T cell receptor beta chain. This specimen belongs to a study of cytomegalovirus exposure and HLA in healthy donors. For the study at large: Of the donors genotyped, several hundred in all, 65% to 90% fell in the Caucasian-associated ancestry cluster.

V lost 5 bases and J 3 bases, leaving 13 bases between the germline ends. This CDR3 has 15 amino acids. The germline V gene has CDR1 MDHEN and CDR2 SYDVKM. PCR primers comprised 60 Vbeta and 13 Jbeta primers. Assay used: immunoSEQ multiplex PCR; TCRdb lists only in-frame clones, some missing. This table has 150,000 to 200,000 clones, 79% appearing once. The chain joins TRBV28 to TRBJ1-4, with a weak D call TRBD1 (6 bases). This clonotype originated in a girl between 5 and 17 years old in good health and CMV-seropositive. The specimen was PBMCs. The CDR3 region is CASSIPTGANEKLFF. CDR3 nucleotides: TGTGCCAGCAGTATACCGACAGGTGCTAATGAAAAACTGTTTTTT.